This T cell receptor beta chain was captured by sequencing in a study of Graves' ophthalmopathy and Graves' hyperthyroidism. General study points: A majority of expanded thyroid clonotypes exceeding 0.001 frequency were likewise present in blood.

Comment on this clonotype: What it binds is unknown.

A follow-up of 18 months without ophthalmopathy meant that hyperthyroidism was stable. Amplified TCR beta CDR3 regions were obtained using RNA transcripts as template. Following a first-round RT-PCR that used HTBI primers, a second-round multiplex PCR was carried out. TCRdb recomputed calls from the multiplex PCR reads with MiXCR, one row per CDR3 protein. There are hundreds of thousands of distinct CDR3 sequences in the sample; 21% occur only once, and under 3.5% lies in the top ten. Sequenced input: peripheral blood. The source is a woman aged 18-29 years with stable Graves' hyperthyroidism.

The CDR3 coding sequence is TGTGCCAGCAAACCAGGGATCTCGAACACTGAAGCTTTCTTT. This codes for CASKPGISNTEAFF. The chain joins TRBV6-2 or TRBV6-3 to TRBJ1-1; D is perhaps TRBD1 (5 bases). The CDR3 contains 14 residues. Germline CDR1 is MNHEY and CDR2 is SVGEGT. Trimming stripped 7 bases from V and 1 base from J, with 13 bases between.